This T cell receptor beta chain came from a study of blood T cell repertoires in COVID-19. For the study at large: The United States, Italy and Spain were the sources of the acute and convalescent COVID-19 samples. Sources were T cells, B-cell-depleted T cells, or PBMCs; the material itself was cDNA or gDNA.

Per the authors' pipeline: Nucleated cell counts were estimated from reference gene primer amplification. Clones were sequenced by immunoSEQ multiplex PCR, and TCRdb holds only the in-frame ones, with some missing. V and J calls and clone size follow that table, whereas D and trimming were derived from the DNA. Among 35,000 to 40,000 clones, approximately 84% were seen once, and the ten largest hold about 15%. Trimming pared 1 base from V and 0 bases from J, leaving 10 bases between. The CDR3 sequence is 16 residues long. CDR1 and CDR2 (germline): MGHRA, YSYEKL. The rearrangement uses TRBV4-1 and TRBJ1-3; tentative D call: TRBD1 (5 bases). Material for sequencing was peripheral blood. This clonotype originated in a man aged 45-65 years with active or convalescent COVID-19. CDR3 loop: CASSQARQSSGNTIYF. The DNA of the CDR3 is TGCGCCAGCAGCCAAGCGCGACAGTCCTCTGGAAACACCATATATTTT.